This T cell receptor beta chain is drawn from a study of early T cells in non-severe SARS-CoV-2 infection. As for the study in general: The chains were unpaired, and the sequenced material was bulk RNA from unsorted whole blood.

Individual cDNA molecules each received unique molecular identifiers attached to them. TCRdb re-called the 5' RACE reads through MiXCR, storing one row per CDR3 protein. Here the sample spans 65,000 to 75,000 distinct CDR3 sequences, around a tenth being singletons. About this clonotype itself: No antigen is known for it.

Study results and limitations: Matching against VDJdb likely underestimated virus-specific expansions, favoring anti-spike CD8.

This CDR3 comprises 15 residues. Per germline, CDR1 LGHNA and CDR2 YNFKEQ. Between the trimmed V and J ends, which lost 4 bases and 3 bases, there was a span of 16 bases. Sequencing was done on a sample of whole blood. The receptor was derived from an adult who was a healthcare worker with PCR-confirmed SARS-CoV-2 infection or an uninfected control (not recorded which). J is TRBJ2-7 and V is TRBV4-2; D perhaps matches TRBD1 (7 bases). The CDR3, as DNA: TGTGCCAGCAGCCTCGAACCAGGGGGGTACTACGAGCAGTACTTC. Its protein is CASSLEPGGYYEQYF.